Sequencing of this T cell receptor (beta chain) was carried out in a study of post-analysis software for immune sequencing data. From germline, CDR1 is SGDLS and CDR2 YYNGEE. This CDR3 is built from 17 residues. V was pared by 4 bases and J by 4 bases, with 15 bases of the junction left unmatched. Prepared TCR beta cDNA libraries contained unique molecular identifiers. TCRdb passed the PCR reads through MiXCR, listing each CDR3 protein once. Of about 430,000 distinct CDR3 sequences listed, less than 40% are singletons. A remark on this clonotype: Its antigen remains unknown.

Study observations and caveats: Clustering by F measure revealed strong co-clustering among samples prepared together in one batch. Roughly 5 TRBV segments occurring more often in patients than controls included TRBV5-6, TRBV5-1 and TRBV20-1.

This receptor was identified in a girl under 10 years old with multiple sclerosis. The material sequenced was blood. This chain links TRBV9 with TRBJ2-3; 7 bases are shared with TRBD2. The CDR3 loop reads CASSPRVGGSRADTQYF. The CDR3 DNA is TGTGCCAGCAGCCCCCGTGTGGGCGGGAGCAGGGCAGATACGCAGTATTTT. Based on the CDR3 plus reference TRBV9 and TRBJ2-3, the full variable domain is DSGVTQTPKHLITATGQRVTLRCSPRSGDLSVYWYQQSLDQGLQFLIQYYNGEERAKGNILERFSAQQFPDLHSELNLSSLELGDSALYFCASSPRVGGSRADTQYFGPGTRLTVL.